This T cell receptor beta chain appears in the sequencing data of a study of OX40 agonist ivuxolimab in advanced cancers. On the study more broadly: An anti-OX40 (CD134) antibody with agonistic activity, ivuxolimab, was administered to patients. The dose-escalation cohort had hepatocellular carcinoma, melanoma, renal cell or head and neck cancer. Regarding the study as a whole: The average count of expanded clones was higher among CD8+ T cells than among CD4+. At 0.1 to 3.0 mg/kg and by week 6, clonal expansion occurred in CD4+ and CD8+ blood T cells.

V was cut by 1 base and J by 5 bases, with 8 bases left in between. The CDR3 consists of 14 residues. CDR1 is WSHSY, CDR2 SAAADI, per germline. The assay was immunoSEQ multiplex PCR, and TCRdb's table has in-frame clones only and misses some. The sample consists of approximately 6,000 clones, over 65% of them appearing once. Details on this clone: Its antigen is undetermined.

The V gene is TRBV10-2, the J gene TRBJ2-2; D unresolved. The receptor's source is an adult with an advanced solid tumor such as melanoma, head and neck, liver or kidney cancer. Sample: CD4+ or CD8+ T cells sorted from blood, taken in a trial of the OX40 agonist ivuxolimab. The CDR3 protein is CASSEFSPTGELFF. The CDR3 DNA reads TGCGCCAGCAGTGAGTTCAGCCCAACCGGGGAGCTGTTTTTT.